The 8 T cell receptor beta chains given below trace back to one sample, sequenced in a study of T-cell memory formation after mild COVID-19. TCRdb reprocessed the 5' RACE reads via MiXCR and lists one record per CDR3 protein. The profile covers over 400,000 distinct CDR3 sequences, with around 22% appearing a single time and roughly 14% taken by the ten largest. Sequences were obtained from PBMCs or a T cell subset sorted from them (not recorded which). The origin of the receptors is an adult woman who had mild COVID-19 (a few samples of this study predate the infection). Cell type and time point are not known.

The rearrangement joins TRBV29-1 to TRBJ1-2, with 10 bases matching TRBD1. Germline values: CDR1 SQVTM, CDR2 ANQGSEA. Losses at the gene ends were 7 bases for V and 7 bases for J; bases not matched to a gene: 15. The CDR3 is 15 amino acids. The CDR3 nucleotides are TGCAGCGCTGCGCTGACCGGGACAGGGGTCGGTGGCTACACCTTC. It encodes CSAALTGTGVGGYTF.

The CDR3, as DNA: TGCAGTGCAACCAGGGTGAGGACTGAAGCTTTCTTT. This gives the protein CSATRVRTEAFF. The chain is built from TRBV20-1 and TRBJ1-1; TRBD1 might be the D (5 bases). Trimming removed 6 bases from V and 5 bases from J, with 13 bases in between. The germline V gene encodes CDR1 DFQATT and CDR2 SNEGSKA (reference sequence). CDR3 size: 12 residues.

The V call is TRBV9, the J call TRBJ2-4; weak D call: TRBD2 (6 bases). Germline loops: CDR1 SGDLS, CDR2 YYNGEE. The CDR3 totals 16 residues. V lost 3 bases and J lost 8, with 21 bases in between. The DNA of the CDR3 is TGTGCCAGCAGCGCGACCGGGACGGGGGTTAGCGACATTCAGTACTTC. Amino acid sequence: CASSATGTGVSDIQYF.

The chain uses TRBV7-9 and TRBJ1-3, with D possibly being TRBD1 (5 bases). The ends were cut back, 5 bases at V and 2 bases at J, with 13 bases in the middle. From germline, CDR1 is SEHNR and CDR2 FQNEAQ (reference sequence). This CDR3 has 15 residues. CDR3 coding DNA: TGTGCCAGCAGCCCGGGTATGGGGCCTGGAAACACCATATATTTT. This sequence encodes CASSPGMGPGNTIYF.

The rearrangement uses TRBV6-2 or TRBV6-3 and TRBJ2-7; TRBD2 agrees at 9 bases. Germline-derived CDR1 and CDR2 are MNHEY and SVGEGT. Trimming took 6 bases from V and 7 from J; bases not matched to a gene: 7. The length of the CDR3 is 13 residues. The CDR3 here is CASRWTSVGEQYF. CDR3 nucleotides: TGTGCCAGCAGGTGGACTAGCGTGGGAGAGCAGTACTTC.

The rearrangement uses TRBV5-5 and TRBJ2-7; no reliable D call. The CDR3 consists of 13 residues. Germline CDR1 SGHKS, CDR2 YYEKEE (reference sequence). V was clipped by 1 base and J by 2 bases, with 7 bases between them. CDR3 nucleotide sequence: TGTGCCAGCAGCTTGATTTCCCCCTACGAGCAGTACTTC. Amino acids: CASSLISPYEQYF.

The sample holds a few counts of this clonotype. CDR3 nucleotides: TGTGCCAGCAGTTCCCGTCCTGGGACCGGGGAGCTGTTTTTT. This gives the protein CASSSRPGTGELFF. V usage is TRBV12-3 or TRBV12-4 and J usage is TRBJ2-2, with D uncertain. Between the trimmed V and J ends, which lost 4 bases and 5 bases, there was a span of 11 bases. The CDR3 loop spans 14 amino acids.

This clonotype was counted only a few times. V gene TRBV20-1 combines with J gene TRBJ2-1, with 12 bases identical to TRBD2. The V gene end was trimmed by 6 bases and the J gene end by 4 bases; junction bases not matched to a gene: 4. Germline CDR1 and CDR2: DFQATT and SNEGSKA (reference sequence). The CDR3 extends over 14 amino acids. The CDR3 reads CSAPSGRGYNEQFF. The CDR3 DNA reads TGCAGTGCCCCTAGCGGGAGGGGTTACAATGAGCAGTTCTTC.